The T cell receptor (beta chain) under discussion was sequenced for a study of blood T cell repertoires in COVID-19. Participants came from some 23 US areas, aged about 18 to 89 years. Clinical history as reported by participants underpinned cohort assignment. Germline-derived CDR1 and CDR2 are LNHDA and SQIVND (reference sequence). Trimming at V came to 6 bases and at J to 6 bases, leaving 3 bases not matched to a gene. This CDR3 contains 13 residues. Method: immunoSEQ multiplex PCR; TCRdb's copy keeps in-frame clones and lacks some. The sample includes 320,000 or so clones, roughly 90% seen only once; the top ten take more than 0.9%.

The chain uses TRBV19 and TRBJ1-2, with 11 bases identical to TRBD1. The TCR originated in a woman aged 30 to 39 who had recovered from COVID-19. The sequencing sample was made of PBMCs or T cells enriched from blood (not recorded which). CDR3 amino acids: CASRGQGGHGYTF. The CDR3 nucleotides read TGTGCCAGTAGGGGACAGGGGGGACATGGCTACACCTTC.